This TCR beta chain was found in a study of OX40 agonist ivuxolimab in advanced cancers. About the study: An agonistic human IgG2 monoclonal antibody against OX40 (CD134) was given. Patients were infused with ivuxolimab every 2 weeks at 0.01 to 10 mg/kg. Participants averaged approximately 60 years of age (range roughly 23 to 85) and were over 75% male. Study-wide results and caveats: Average numbers of expanded clones were greater in CD8+ T cells than in CD4+.

The CDR3 totals 16 residues. Germline CDR1 and CDR2: PRHDT and FYEKMQ (reference sequence). With V trimmed by 4 bases and J by 3 bases, 10 bases remained unmatched. Here immunoSEQ multiplex PCR was the method, and the copy in TCRdb shows in-frame clones only, minus some. In the table there are 29,000 or so clones, 80% to 95% of which are singletons. In the case of this clone: Its matching antigen is unknown.

The J gene is TRBJ2-7, the V gene TRBV13; 9 nucleotides match TRBD1. The sequence was obtained from an adult with an advanced solid tumor such as melanoma, head and neck, liver or kidney cancer. This material consisted of CD4+ or CD8+ T cells sorted from blood, taken in a trial of the OX40 agonist ivuxolimab. CDR3 in amino acids: CASSSGSGTGLYEQYF. The CDR3 nucleotides read TGTGCCAGCAGCTCGGGCTCCGGGACAGGGCTCTACGAGCAGTACTTC.